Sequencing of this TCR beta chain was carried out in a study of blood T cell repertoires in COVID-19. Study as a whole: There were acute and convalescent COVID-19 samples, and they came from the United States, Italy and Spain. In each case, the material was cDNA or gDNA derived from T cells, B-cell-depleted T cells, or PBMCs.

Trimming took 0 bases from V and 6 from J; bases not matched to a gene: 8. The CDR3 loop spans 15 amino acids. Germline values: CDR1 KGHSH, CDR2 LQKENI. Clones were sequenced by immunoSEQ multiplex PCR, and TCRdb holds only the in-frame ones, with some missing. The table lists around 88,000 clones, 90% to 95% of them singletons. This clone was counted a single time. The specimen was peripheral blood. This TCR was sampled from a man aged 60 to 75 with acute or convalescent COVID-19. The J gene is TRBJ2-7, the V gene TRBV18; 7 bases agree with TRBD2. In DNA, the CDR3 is TGTGCCAGCTCACCACCGGGTCGCGGGGGAGGCGAGCAGTACTTC. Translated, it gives CASSPPGRGGGEQYF.